The 23 T cell receptor beta chains given below trace back to one sample, sequenced in a study of regulatory T cells in long-lasting Graves disease. Time point: newly diagnosed GD, antithyroid drugs for less than 3 months. Isolated PBMC RNA provided the starting material for the TCR library. Library construction for TCR beta used iRepertoire HTBI primers and Arm-PCR of CDR3 regions. TCRdb re-analysed the multiplex PCR reads in MiXCR, keeping a single row per CDR3 protein. The table lists some 500,000 distinct CDR3 sequences, roughly 12% of them singletons, with 10% in the top ten. The sample was also reused in another study, on T cells in Graves' hyperthyroidism and ophthalmopathy.

Sequencing used peripheral blood mononuclear cells (PBMCs), obtained at new diagnosis, from a patient treated with antithyroid drugs. These receptors all stem from a man between 25 and 39 years old with Graves disease.

This clonotype showed up many times. The rearrangement uses TRBV27 and TRBJ2-5; tentative D call: TRBD1 (6 bases). Trimming cost V 9 bases and J 3 bases, with 14 bases left between them. This CDR3 is 13 amino acids long. CDR1 and CDR2 from the germline V gene are MNHEY and SMNVEV (reference sequence). CDR3 sequence: CASFSQGKETQYF. The CDR3 DNA reads as TGTGCCAGTTTTAGCCAGGGGAAAGAGACCCAGTACTTC.

The rearrangement joins TRBV27 to TRBJ1-2; 10 positions match TRBD1. Trimming cost V 0 bases and J 8 bases; bases outside gene matches: 6. The CDR3 totals 15 residues. Germline V gene sequence: CDR1 MNHEY, CDR2 SMNVEV (reference sequence). As DNA, the CDR3 is TGTGCCAGCAGTTTATCGGGACAGGGGTATCGAGGCTACACCTTC. Translated, it gives CASSLSGQGYRGYTF.

This clonotype has just a few counts. A junction boundary mismatches the germline segment, possibly from a read error. The chain carries TRBV12-3 or TRBV12-4 and TRBJ2-1; 12 bases are a match to TRBD2. There are 14 residues in the CDR3. The CDR3 DNA follows: TGTGCCAGCAGTCTAGCGGGAGGGCCGGGGGAGCAGCTCTTC. Protein product: CASSLAGGPGEQLF.

The rearrangement links TRBV12-3 or TRBV12-4 to TRBJ2-2, with 8 nucleotides matching TRBD2. The CDR3 extends over 15 amino acids. The J segment lost 6 bases and the V segment lost 6 bases, leaving 9 bases of the junction unmatched. In nucleotides, the CDR3 is TGTGCCAGCAGGCGGGACGCGGGGGGCCCCGGGGAGCTGTTTTTT. Its protein product is CASRRDAGGPGELFF.

CDR3 coding DNA: TGTGCCACCTCTCGGACTAGCGGGAGCAATGAGCAGTTCTTC. It specifies CATSRTSGSNEQFF. V and J are TRBV18 and TRBJ2-1, with 13 bases matching TRBD2. The V gene's germline CDR1 is KGHSH and CDR2 LQKENI. V gave up 10 bases and J gave up 6 bases; unmatched junction bases: 6. This CDR3 contains 14 residues.

This clonotype is medium-sized within its sample. The chain carries TRBV28 and TRBJ2-5, with D perhaps matching TRBD1 (6 bases). CDR3 size: 13 residues. Trimming stripped 7 bases from V and 3 bases from J, with 12 bases between. Germline V gene lookup returns CDR1 MDHEN and CDR2 SYDVKM. The CDR3 region is CASKTGPKETQYF. The DNA of the CDR3 is TGTGCCAGCAAGACAGGACCCAAAGAGACCCAGTACTTC. Supplemented by reference TRBV28 and TRBJ2-5, the full variable domain reads DVKVTQSSRYLVKRTGEKVFLECVQDMDHENMFWYRQDPGLGLRLIYFSYDVKMKEKGDIPEGYSVSREKKERFSLILESASTNQTSMYLCASKTGPKETQYFGPGTRLLVL.

The chain couples TRBV7-9 to TRBJ1-4, with unresolved D. Germline loops: CDR1 SEHNR, CDR2 FQNEAQ (reference sequence). The CDR3 length is 18 residues. The V gene lost 4 bases and the J gene lost 5 bases, with 23 bases spanning the gap. The CDR3 loop reads CASSSTLLMTITNEKLFF. CDR3 nucleotides: TGTGCCAGCAGCTCCACCCTCCTAATGACCATTACAAATGAAAAACTGTTTTTT.

This clonotype was recorded many times. V is TRBV29-1 and J is TRBJ2-1; 11 positions match TRBD2. The CDR3 length is 15 residues. Unmatched junction bases numbered 2, after V lost 3 bases and J lost 1 base. In germline, CDR1 is SQVTM, CDR2 ANQGSEA. The CDR3 loop is CSVDTSGGSYNEQFF. In nucleotides, the CDR3 is TGCAGCGTTGACACTAGCGGGGGTTCCTACAATGAGCAGTTCTTC.

J is TRBJ2-2 and V is TRBV5-6, with 9 nucleotides matching TRBD2. CDR1 SGHDT and CDR2 YYEEEE come from the germline V gene. This CDR3 spans 15 amino acids. J was trimmed by 7 bases and V by 0 bases; bases with no gene match: 4. CDR3 in amino acids: CASSLGAGGVGELFF. The CDR3 DNA reads TGTGCCAGCAGCTTGGGAGCGGGGGGAGTCGGGGAGCTGTTTTTT.

This clonotype was found a few times. The chain links TRBV6-2 or TRBV6-3 to TRBJ2-5; 8 nucleotides match TRBD1. Germline V gives CDR1 MNHEY, CDR2 SVGEGT. The trim removed 5 bases at V and 5 bases at J, leaving 10 bases unmatched. The CDR3 is 15 amino acids. This CDR3 is CASSRGTGGRETQYF. The CDR3 nucleotides read TGTGCCAGCAGTAGAGGGACAGGAGGGAGGGAGACCCAGTACTTC.

This clonotype showed up many times. This chain links TRBV24-1 with TRBJ2-1; weak D call: TRBD1 (6 bases). Trimming cost V 3 bases and J 5 bases, with 16 bases left between them. CDR1 KGHDR and CDR2 SFDVKD come from the germline V gene. The CDR3 loop spans 16 amino acids. The DNA for the CDR3 is TGTGCCACCAGTGATCCGGGACAACGGTCTGACAATGAGCAGTTCTTC. This translates into CATSDPGQRSDNEQFF.

The table lists this clonotype with a few counts. J is TRBJ2-4 and V is TRBV5-1; D may match TRBD1 or TRBD2 (5 bases each). The CDR3 runs to 16 residues. Germline loops: CDR1 SGHRS, CDR2 YFSETQ. V lost 2 bases and J lost 4, with 16 bases in between. The CDR3 loop reads CASSLSGTRAKNIQYF. The CDR3 bases are TGCGCCAGCAGCTTATCCGGGACGCGGGCAAAAAACATTCAGTACTTC. Looking up the rest from reference TRBV5-1 and TRBJ2-4 gives the full variable domain: KAGVTQTPRYLIKTRGQQVTLSCSPISGHRSVSWYQQTPGQGLQFLFEYFSETQRNKGNFPGRFSGRQFSNSRSEMNVSTLELGDSALYLCASSLSGTRAKNIQYFGAGTRLSVL.

This clonotype appeared many times. The chain links TRBV28 to TRBJ2-7; D may be TRBD2 (6 bases). Per the germline V gene, CDR1 is MDHEN and CDR2 is SYDVKM. This CDR3 has 14 amino acids. V shed 7 bases and J shed 0 bases, with 13 bases lying between them. CDR3 loop: CASTPGTPSYEQYF. Here the CDR3 DNA reads TGTGCCAGCACACCCGGGACTCCCTCCTACGAGCAGTACTTC. Full variable domain (rest looked up from reference TRBV28 and TRBJ2-7): DVKVTQSSRYLVKRTGEKVFLECVQDMDHENMFWYRQDPGLGLRLIYFSYDVKMKEKGDIPEGYSVSREKKERFSLILESASTNQTSMYLCASTPGTPSYEQYFGPGTRLTVT.

This clonotype has at least ten counts. This chain joins TRBV27 and TRBJ2-7; maybe TRBD2 (5 bases). V lost 2 bases and J lost 0, with 11 bases in between. The CDR3 has 15 residues. CDR1 and CDR2 (germline): MNHEY, SMNVEV (reference sequence). Here the CDR3 reads CASSLVGIDSYEQYF. The CDR3 region has the DNA TGTGCCAGCAGTTTAGTCGGGATTGACTCCTACGAGCAGTACTTC.

There are many counts of this clonotype. The chain has TRBV20-1 and TRBJ2-7; D tentatively reads TRBD1 or TRBD2 (5 bases each). The V end lost 6 bases, the J end lost 1 base, and 13 bases lay between the germline ends. Germline V CDR1 and CDR2: DFQATT, SNEGSKA (reference sequence). The CDR3 totals 13 residues. CDR3 region: CSAPGTDSYEQYF. Written as DNA, the CDR3 is TGCAGTGCCCCCGGGACGGATTCCTACGAGCAGTACTTC.

On this clonotype itself: Germline is not matched at one junction end, which may reflect a read error. The chain has TRBV18 and TRBJ2-1; 13 nucleotides match TRBD2. The CDR3 length is 15 residues. The germline V gene has CDR1 KGHSH and CDR2 LQKENI. This chain's CDR3 is CASPPGTSGNHEQFF. The CDR3 nucleotides read TGTGCCAGCCCACCGGGGACTAGCGGGAACCATGAGCAGTTCTTC.

This clonotype was picked up many times. This chain joins TRBV2 and TRBJ1-5; D remains ambiguous. Germline CDR1 and CDR2: SNHLY and FYNNEI. The ends were cut back, 2 bases at V and 5 bases at J, with 10 bases in the middle. This CDR3 is built from 14 residues. CDR3: CASSEKVEDQPQHF. The CDR3 DNA reads as TGTGCCAGCAGTGAAAAGGTGGAGGATCAGCCCCAGCATTTT. Combining the CDR3 with reference TRBV2 and TRBJ1-5 gives the whole variable domain EPEVTQTPSHQVTQMGQEVILRCVPISNHLYFYWYRQILGQKVEFLVSFYNNEISEKSEIFDDQFSVERPDGSNFTLKIRSTKLEDSAMYFCASSEKVEDQPQHFGDGTRLSIL.

This chain connects TRBV18 to TRBJ2-5; D not certain. The CDR3 runs 15 residues. From germline, CDR1 is KGHSH and CDR2 LQKENI. Deletions cut 6 bases from V and 5 bases from J, with 19 bases between. The CDR3 nucleotides are TGTGCCAGCTCCCCGAGGAAGGTCCAGGACGAGACCCAGTACTTC. This gives the protein CASSPRKVQDETQYF. The full variable domain, rest sourced from reference TRBV18 and TRBJ2-5, is NAGVMQNPRHLVRRRGQEARLRCSPMKGHSHVYWYRQLPEEGLKFMVYLQKENIIDESGMPKERFSAEFPKEGPSILRIQQVVRGDSAAYFCASSPRKVQDETQYFGPGTRLLVL.

This clonotype came up many times. The DNA for the CDR3 is TGTGCCAGCATCCCGGACACCATCCTCTACAATGAGCAGTTCTTC. Translating it yields CASIPDTILYNEQFF. This chain links TRBV12-3 or TRBV12-4 with TRBJ2-1; possibly TRBD1 for D (5 bases). V was clipped by 7 bases and J by 3 bases, with 16 bases between them. This CDR3 is 15 amino acids long.

This clonotype was seen repeatedly, ten times or more. J is TRBJ1-2 and V is TRBV29-1; D perhaps matches TRBD1 (5 bases). CDR1 SQVTM and CDR2 ANQGSEA come from the germline V gene. V was pared by 6 bases and J by 6 bases, with 8 bases between. The CDR3 runs 10 residues. Written as DNA, the CDR3 is TGCAGCGTCGGGGGTAATGGCTACACCTTC. Translation gives CSVGGNGYTF.

V gene TRBV19 combines with J gene TRBJ2-1; D gene ambiguous. Germline V lookup: CDR1 LNHDA, CDR2 SQIVND (reference sequence). Trimming stripped 5 bases from V and 9 bases from J, with 17 bases between. This CDR3 comprises 14 residues. CDR3 DNA sequence: TGTGCCAGTAGTCCCCGGGCCAACCATGTTGAGCAGTTCTTC. Translation gives CASSPRANHVEQFF.

The V call is TRBV19, the J call TRBJ2-1, with D hard to call. The V end lost 2 bases, the J end lost 0 bases, and 11 bases lay between the germline ends. The CDR3 loop spans 16 amino acids. Per germline, CDR1 LNHDA and CDR2 SQIVND (reference sequence). The CDR3 protein is CASSISARSSYNEQFF. CDR3 in DNA: TGTGCCAGTAGTATATCAGCACGGAGCTCCTACAATGAGCAGTTCTTC.

The chain joins TRBV6-2 or TRBV6-3 to TRBJ1-5; perhaps TRBD1 as D (5 bases). CDR1 is MNHEY, CDR2 SVGEGT, per germline. V lost 5 bases and J 12 bases, leaving 11 bases between the germline ends. The CDR3 covers 11 residues. This CDR3 is CASSAKTVQHF. The CDR3 nucleotides are TGTGCCAGCAGTGCAAAGACAGTCCAGCATTTT.